This T cell receptor beta chain was recovered during a study of lung T cells in sarcoidosis with Löfgren's syndrome. Per the germline V gene, CDR1 is MDHEN and CDR2 is SYDVKM. The V end lost 8 bases, the J end lost 7 bases, and 21 bases lay between the germline ends. The CDR3 is 15 residues long. TCRdb recomputed calls from the reads with MiXCR, one row per CDR3 protein. Of around 60,000 distinct CDR3 sequences in the sample, approximately 22% were seen once. This chain joins TRBV28 and TRBJ1-5; D unclear. The sample comprised CD4+ T cells from PBMCs. The sequence derives from a human donor with sarcoidosis (Löfgren's syndrome or another form), or a control subject (not recorded which). The CDR3 region is CASVPLGRPTQPQHF. The CDR3 DNA follows: TGTGCCAGCGTCCCCCTTGGCAGGCCCACCCAGCCCCAGCATTTT.